This T cell receptor beta chain was obtained from a study of T cell responses to AZD1222 COVID-19 vaccine. The junction had 10 bases not matched to a gene; V was cut back by 4 bases and J by 8 bases. Germline lookup yields CDR1 MNHEY and CDR2 SVGAGI. This CDR3 has 15 amino acids. The method was immunoSEQ multiplex PCR; TCRdb's version includes in-frame clones alone and lacks a portion of them. Here the sample spans about 110,000 clones, almost 90% being singletons. The sample here was peripheral blood, taken on day 0 of AZD1222 vaccination. The receptor's source is an adult in good health. The chain has TRBV6-5 and TRBJ1-2; TRBD1 aligns across 10 bases. The CDR3 DNA reads TGTGCCAGCAGTTCCTCCGGGACAGGGGCGCGAGGCTACACCTTC. Its protein product is CASSSSGTGARGYTF.